Listed below are T cell receptor beta chains from one sample, sequenced in a study of OX40 agonist ivuxolimab in advanced cancers. Libraries were prepared by immunoSEQ multiplex PCR; TCRdb keeps only in-frame clonotypes and omits some of them. The sample records 90,000 to 120,000 clones, around 93% being singletons. The sequencing here drew on CD4+ or CD8+ T cells sorted from blood, taken in a trial of the OX40 agonist ivuxolimab. The source is an adult with an advanced solid tumor such as melanoma, head and neck, liver or kidney cancer. Each CDR3 is given with its conserved first and last residue. A D gene is named only where the DNA matches it firmly. Size is stated for part of the rows, as once, few or many counts, or as a class when the clone is expanded.

.,TRBV9,.,TRBJ1-3,CASSDQGVSGNTIYF,TGTGCCAGCAGTGACCAGGGCGTATCTGGAAACACCATATATTTT
.,TRBV19,.,TRBJ1-2,CASSFTAFSNYGYTF,TGTGCCAGTAGTTTTACAGCGTTCTCGAACTATGGCTACACCTTC
.,TRBV6-5,TRBD1,TRBJ1-5,CASSTTGASNQPQHF,TGTGCCAGCAGCACGACAGGGGCGAGCAATCAGCCCCAGCATTTT
.,TRBV28,.,TRBJ1-5,CASSLFRNQPQHF,TGTGCCAGCAGTTTATTCCGTAATCAGCCCCAGCATTTT
.,TRBV7-9,.,TRBJ2-7,CASSRRDLSSYEQYF,TGTGCCAGCAGCCGGAGGGACTTGAGCTCCTACGAGCAGTACTTC
.,TRBV27,TRBD1,TRBJ1-3,CASSLSAGTDGNTIYF,TGTGCCAGCAGTTTATCGGCCGGGACAGATGGAAACACCATATATTTT
.,TRBV5-1,TRBD1,TRBJ1-4,CASSLEGAGNEKLFF,TGCGCCAGCAGCTTGGAGGGGGCTGGTAATGAAAAACTGTTTTTT
once,TRBV6-5,TRBD2,TRBJ2-7,CASSPEAGVSYEQYF,TGTGCCAGCAGCCCCGAAGCGGGAGTCTCCTACGAGCAGTACTTC
.,TRBV7-2,.,TRBJ2-2,CASSLLGTGELFF,TGTGCCAGCAGCTTACTTGGCACCGGGGAGCTGTTTTTT
.,TRBV28,.,TRBJ1-4,CASSPLQELNEKLFF,TGTGCCAGCAGTCCCTTACAGGAGCTTAATGAAAAACTGTTTTTT
.,TRBV27,.,TRBJ2-2,CASSRYGTVNTGELFF,TGTGCCAGCAGTCGATACGGGACCGTCAACACCGGGGAGCTGTTTTTT
.,TRBV7-2,.,TRBJ1-1,CASSLAGQLNTEAFF,TGTGCCAGCAGCTTAGCGGGGCAGCTGAACACTGAAGCTTTCTTT
once,TRBV13,.,TRBJ1-2,CASSPGTGYTF,TGTGCCAGCAGCCCAGGGACTGGCTACACCTTC
.,TRBV9,.,TRBJ1-1,CASSVIQGNTEAFF,TGTGCCAGCAGCGTAATCCAGGGGAACACTGAAGCTTTCTTT
once,TRBV28,.,TRBJ2-2,CASSSNGRSGELFF,TGTGCCAGCAGTTCTAATGGAAGGAGCGGGGAGCTGTTTTTT
.,TRBV28,.,TRBJ1-1,CASSQSGTSVNTEAFF,TGTGCCAGCAGTCAATCCGGGACGTCCGTGAACACTGAAGCTTTCTTT
.,TRBV19,.,TRBJ1-4,CASSIEGGNEKLFF,TGTGCCAGTAGTATCGAGGGGGGTAATGAAAAACTGTTTTTT
.,TRBV18,TRBD1,TRBJ2-5,CASSPPGQGLETQYF,TGTGCCAGCTCACCACCGGGACAGGGTTTGGAGACCCAGTACTTC
.,TRBV6-6,.,TRBJ1-6,CASTLSQGRNSPLHF,TGTGCCAGCACCCTCTCCCAGGGGCGGAATTCACCCCTCCACTTT
.,TRBV7-9,TRBD1,TRBJ1-1,CAGREGAAVGASEAFF,TGTGCCGGACGAGAGGGGGCCGCGGTCGGTGCCAGTGAAGCTTTCTTT
once,TRBV7-2,.,TRBJ1-4,CASSPRGSEKLFF,TGTGCCAGCAGCCCACGGGGCTCGGAAAAACTGTTTTTT
.,TRBV27,.,TRBJ2-2,CASSGRILRTPGELFF,TGTGCCAGCAGCGGACGGATCCTCAGGACACCCGGGGAGCTGTTTTTT
.,TRBV27,TRBD2,TRBJ2-1,CASSSWTSGKGNEQFF,TGTGCCAGCAGTTCCTGGACTAGCGGGAAAGGCAATGAGCAGTTCTTC
.,TRBV9,TRBD1,TRBJ2-7,CASSPRDREDEQYF,TGTGCCAGCAGCCCCCGGGACAGGGAAGACGAGCAGTACTTC
.,TRBV9,TRBD1,TRBJ1-6,CASSPRTGFNSPLHF,TGTGCCAGCAGCCCGCGGACAGGGTTTAATTCACCCCTCCACTTT
.,TRBV6-6,TRBD1,TRBJ2-2,CASTLRQGAAGELFF,TGTGCCAGCACCCTTAGACAGGGGGCTGCCGGGGAGCTGTTTTTT
.,TRBV7-9,.,TRBJ1-4,CASSLTGYEKLFF,TGTGCCAGCAGCCTTACAGGATATGAAAAACTGTTTTTT
.,TRBV7-6,.,TRBJ2-1,CASSLIPTLAVDYNEQFF,TGTGCCAGCAGCTTGATCCCTACCCTAGCAGTAGACTACAATGAGCAGTTCTTC
.,TRBV5-4,TRBD2,TRBJ2-1,CASSSPGLGFEQFF,TGTGCCAGCAGCTCCCCGGGACTAGGTTTTGAGCAGTTCTTC
once,TRBV27,TRBD1,TRBJ1-5,CASSLGPGQGNYQPQHF,TGTGCCAGCAGTTTAGGGCCGGGACAGGGGAATTATCAGCCCCAGCATTTT
.,TRBV6-5,.,TRBJ1-1,CASSTELRDTEAFF,TGTGCCAGTTCGACGGAGCTTAGGGACACTGAAGCTTTCTTT
.,TRBV30,.,TRBJ2-2,CAWNNFGGNTGELFF,TGTGCCTGGAACAATTTCGGGGGAAACACCGGGGAGCTGTTTTTT
.,TRBV9,.,TRBJ2-7,CASSPQGSSYEQYF,TGTGCCAGCAGCCCCCAGGGGAGCTCCTACGAGCAGTACTTC
.,TRBV30,.,TRBJ1-2,CAWSRQGYGYTF,TGTGCCTGGAGTCGGCAGGGCTATGGCTACACCTTC
.,TRBV19,.,TRBJ1-5,CASSVIIHQPQHF,TGTGCCAGTAGTGTAATAATCCATCAGCCCCAGCATTTT
.,TRBV30,.,TRBJ1-5,CAWSLWGGNQPQHF,TGTGCCTGGAGTCTATGGGGCGGCAATCAGCCCCAGCATTTT
once,TRBV9,.,TRBJ2-1,CASSPGRRAYNEQFF,TGTGCCAGCAGCCCCGGACGAAGAGCCTACAATGAGCAGTTCTTC
.,TRBV6-5,.,TRBJ2-4,CASSQAGTKNIQYF,TGTGCCAGCAGCCAAGCAGGGACCAAAAACATTCAGTACTTC
.,TRBV15,TRBD2,TRBJ2-1,CATRWSGSFREQFF,TGTGCCACCCGGTGGAGCGGGAGTTTTCGGGAGCAGTTCTTC
once,TRBV6-1,.,TRBJ1-1,CASSERQMNTEAFF,TGTGCCAGCAGTGAAAGGCAGATGAACACTGAAGCTTTCTTT